This T cell receptor beta chain was captured by sequencing in a study of T cell changes during pregnancy in multiple sclerosis. This clone occurred once. The ends were cut back, 6 bases at V and 5 bases at J, with 18 bases in the middle. Germline V gene lookup returns CDR1 MNHNY and CDR2 SVGAGI (reference sequence). The CDR3 has 15 residues. Sequencing was performed with immunoSEQ multiplex PCR; in TCRdb, only in-frame clones are kept and a portion is missing. The sample holds tens of thousands of clones, roughly 90% seen once. The TCR comes from a female donor with multiple sclerosis, enrolled in a pregnancy study. Sequencing used peripheral blood, obtained in the second trimester of pregnancy. The chain employs TRBV6-6 and TRBJ2-3, with TRBD2 as a possible D gene (6 bases). The CDR3 region has the DNA TGTGCCAGCAGATGGGACTCCTACACGATAGATACGCAGTATTTT. Translated, it gives CASRWDSYTIDTQYF.